This T cell receptor beta chain was recovered during a study of blood T cell repertoires in COVID-19. Study overall: PBMCs, B-cell-depleted T cells, or T cells provided the cDNA or gDNA that made up the material.

Original analysis: For nucleated cells, counts were estimated from reference gene primer amplification. Repertoires were generated with immunoSEQ multiplex PCR, while TCRdb's copy carries only in-frame clones and drops some. V and J calls and clone size are given by that table; D and trimming were obtained from the DNA. Of approximately 300,000 clones in the sample, 70% to 90% were seen once. V was clipped by 7 bases and J by 3 bases, with 24 bases between them. This CDR3 has 17 residues. Per germline, CDR1 SNHLY and CDR2 FYNNEI. The V call is TRBV2, the J call TRBJ1-2, with D tentatively TRBD1 (6 bases). Sequencing was performed on peripheral blood. The receptor comes from a woman aged 40 to 50 with acute or convalescent COVID-19. The CDR3 sequence is CASTRNRENPLDYGYTF. Here the CDR3 DNA reads TGTGCCAGCACCCGGAACAGGGAAAACCCCCTAGACTATGGCTACACCTTC.